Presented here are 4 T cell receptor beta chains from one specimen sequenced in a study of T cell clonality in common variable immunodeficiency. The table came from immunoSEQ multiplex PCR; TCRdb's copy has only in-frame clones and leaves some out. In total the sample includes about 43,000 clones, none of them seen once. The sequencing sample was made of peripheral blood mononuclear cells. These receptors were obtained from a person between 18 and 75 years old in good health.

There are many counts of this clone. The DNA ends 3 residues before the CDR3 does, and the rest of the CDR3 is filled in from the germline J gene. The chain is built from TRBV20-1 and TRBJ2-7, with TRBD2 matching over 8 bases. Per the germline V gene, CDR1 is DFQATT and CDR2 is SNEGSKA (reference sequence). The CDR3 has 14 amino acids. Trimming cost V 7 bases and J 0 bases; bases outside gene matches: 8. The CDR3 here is CSVMLAGRSYEQYF. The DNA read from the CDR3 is TGCAGTGTCATGTTAGCGGGGCGCTCCTACGAG.

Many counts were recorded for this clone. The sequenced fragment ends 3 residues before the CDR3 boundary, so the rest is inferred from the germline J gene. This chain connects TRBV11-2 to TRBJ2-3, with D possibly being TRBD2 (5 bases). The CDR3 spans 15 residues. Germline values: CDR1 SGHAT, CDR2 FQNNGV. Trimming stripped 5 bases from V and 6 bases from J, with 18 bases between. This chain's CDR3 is CASSPIGGGGDTQYF. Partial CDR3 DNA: TGTGCCAGCAGCCCTATTGGAGGCGGTGGGGATACG. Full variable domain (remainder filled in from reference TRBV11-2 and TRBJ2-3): EAGVAQSPRYKIIEKRQSVAFWCNPISGHATLYWYQQILGQGPKLLIQFQNNGVVDDSQLPKDRFSAERLKGVDSTLKIQPAKLEDSAVYLCASSPIGGGGDTQYFGPGTRLTVL.

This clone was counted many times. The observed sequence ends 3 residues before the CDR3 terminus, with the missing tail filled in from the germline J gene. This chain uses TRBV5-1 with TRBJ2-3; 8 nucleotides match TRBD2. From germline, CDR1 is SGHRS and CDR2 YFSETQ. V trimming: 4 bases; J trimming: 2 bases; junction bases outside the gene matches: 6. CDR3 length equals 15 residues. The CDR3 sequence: CASSKAGVDTDTQYF. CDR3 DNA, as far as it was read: TGCGCCAGCAGCAAAGCGGGGGTAGACACAGATACG.

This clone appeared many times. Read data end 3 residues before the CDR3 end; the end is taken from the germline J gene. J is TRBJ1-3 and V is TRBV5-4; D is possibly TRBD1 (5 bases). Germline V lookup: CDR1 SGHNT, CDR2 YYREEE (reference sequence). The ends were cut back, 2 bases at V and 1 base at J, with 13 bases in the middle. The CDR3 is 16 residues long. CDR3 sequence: CASSLGRDFSGNTIYF. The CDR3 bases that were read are TGTGCCAGCAGCTTAGGGCGGGACTTTTCTGGAAACACC.